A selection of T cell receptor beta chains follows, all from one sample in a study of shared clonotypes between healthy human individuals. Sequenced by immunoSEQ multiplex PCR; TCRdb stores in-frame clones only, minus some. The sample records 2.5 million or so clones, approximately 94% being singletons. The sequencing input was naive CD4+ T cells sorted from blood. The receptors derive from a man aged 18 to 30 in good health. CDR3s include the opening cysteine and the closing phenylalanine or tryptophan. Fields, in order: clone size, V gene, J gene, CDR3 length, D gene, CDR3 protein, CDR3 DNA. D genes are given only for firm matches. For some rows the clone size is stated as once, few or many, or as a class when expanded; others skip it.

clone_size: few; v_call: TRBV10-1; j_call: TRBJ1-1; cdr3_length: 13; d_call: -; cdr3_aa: CASSEAGDIRAFF; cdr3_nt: TGCGCCAGCAGTGAGGCAGGGGATATCCGAGCTTTCTTT
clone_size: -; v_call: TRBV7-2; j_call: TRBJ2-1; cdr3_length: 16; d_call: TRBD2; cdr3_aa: CASSLGEVGRRHEQFF; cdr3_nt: TGTGCCAGCAGCTTAGGCGAGGTCGGGAGGAGGCATGAGCAGTTCTTC
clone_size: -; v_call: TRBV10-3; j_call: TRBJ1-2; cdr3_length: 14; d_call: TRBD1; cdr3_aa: CAISESQGAYGYTF; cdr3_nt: TGTGCCATCAGTGAGTCCCAGGGGGCTTATGGCTACACCTTC
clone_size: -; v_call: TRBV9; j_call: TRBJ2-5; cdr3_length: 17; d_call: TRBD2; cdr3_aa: CASSPRLAGGPEETQYF; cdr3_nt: TGTGCCAGCAGCCCTCGACTAGCGGGGGGGCCAGAGGAGACCCAGTACTTC
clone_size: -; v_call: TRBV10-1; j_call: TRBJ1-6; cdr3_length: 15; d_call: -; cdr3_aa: CASSKWQRNNSPLHF; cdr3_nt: TGCGCCAGCAGTAAGTGGCAGAGGAATAATTCACCCCTCCACTTT
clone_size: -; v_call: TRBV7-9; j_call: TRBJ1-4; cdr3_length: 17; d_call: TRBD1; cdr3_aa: CASSSPRAGGPPEKLFF; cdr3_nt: TGTGCCAGCAGCTCACCCAGAGCAGGGGGACCTCCTGAAAAACTGTTTTTT
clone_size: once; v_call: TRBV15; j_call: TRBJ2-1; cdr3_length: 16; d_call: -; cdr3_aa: CATSRGRATMADEQFF; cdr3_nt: TGTGCCACCAGCAGAGGCCGGGCTACGATGGCGGATGAGCAGTTCTTC
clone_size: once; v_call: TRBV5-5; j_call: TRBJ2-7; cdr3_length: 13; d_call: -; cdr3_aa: CASSSGGSYEQYF; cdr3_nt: TGTGCCAGCAGCTCGGGTGGCTCCTACGAGCAGTACTTC
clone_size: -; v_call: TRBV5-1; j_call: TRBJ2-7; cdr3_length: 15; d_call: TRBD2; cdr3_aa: CASSFSGKASYEQYF; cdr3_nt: TGCGCCAGCAGCTTTAGCGGGAAGGCCTCCTACGAGCAGTACTTC
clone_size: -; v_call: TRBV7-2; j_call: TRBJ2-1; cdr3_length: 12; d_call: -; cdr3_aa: CASSQTRNEQFF; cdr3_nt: TGTGCCAGCAGCCAGACACGAAATGAGCAGTTCTTC
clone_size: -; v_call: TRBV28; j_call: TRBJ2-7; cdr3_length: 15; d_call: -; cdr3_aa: CASSTPGLAGDEQYF; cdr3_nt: TGTGCCAGCAGTACGCCGGGACTCGCGGGCGACGAGCAGTACTTC
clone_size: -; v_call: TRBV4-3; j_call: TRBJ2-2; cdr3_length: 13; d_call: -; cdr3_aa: CASSQKGTGELFF; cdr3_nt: TGCGCCAGCAGCCAAAAAGGGACCGGGGAGCTGTTTTTT
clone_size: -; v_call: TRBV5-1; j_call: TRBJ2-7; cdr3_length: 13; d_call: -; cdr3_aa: CASSFVGNNEQYF; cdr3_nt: TGCGCCAGCAGCTTTGTTGGGAACAACGAGCAGTACTTC
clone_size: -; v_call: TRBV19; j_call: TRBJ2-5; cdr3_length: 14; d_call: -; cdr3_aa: CASSKGLEQETQYF; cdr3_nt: TGTGCCAGTAGTAAAGGACTTGAGCAAGAGACCCAGTACTTC
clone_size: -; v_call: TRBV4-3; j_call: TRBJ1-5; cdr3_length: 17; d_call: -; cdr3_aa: CASSQEAQGQLMQPQHF; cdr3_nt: TGCGCCAGCAGCCAGGAGGCCCAAGGACAGCTCATGCAGCCCCAGCATTTT
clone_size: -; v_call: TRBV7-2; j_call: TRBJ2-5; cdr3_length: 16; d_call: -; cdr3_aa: CASSLAGGRGQETQYF; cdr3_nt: TGTGCCAGCAGCTTAGCGGGGGGCAGGGGTCAGGAGACCCAGTACTTC
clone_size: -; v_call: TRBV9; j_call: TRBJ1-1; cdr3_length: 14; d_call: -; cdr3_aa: CASSLGHANTEAFF; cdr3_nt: TGTGCCAGCAGCTTGGGACACGCTAACACTGAAGCTTTCTTT